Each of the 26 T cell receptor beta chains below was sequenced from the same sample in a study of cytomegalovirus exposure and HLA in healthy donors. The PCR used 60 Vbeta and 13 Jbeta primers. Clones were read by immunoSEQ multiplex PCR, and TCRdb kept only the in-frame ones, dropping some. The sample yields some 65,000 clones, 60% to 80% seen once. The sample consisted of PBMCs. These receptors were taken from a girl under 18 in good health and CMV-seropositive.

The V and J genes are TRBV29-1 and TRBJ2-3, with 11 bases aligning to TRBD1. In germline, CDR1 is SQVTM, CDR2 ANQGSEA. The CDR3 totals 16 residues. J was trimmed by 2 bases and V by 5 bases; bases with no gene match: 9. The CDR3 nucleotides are TGCAGCGTTCGGACAGGGGGCTCCCGGTCCACAGATACGCAGTATTTT. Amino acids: CSVRTGGSRSTDTQYF.

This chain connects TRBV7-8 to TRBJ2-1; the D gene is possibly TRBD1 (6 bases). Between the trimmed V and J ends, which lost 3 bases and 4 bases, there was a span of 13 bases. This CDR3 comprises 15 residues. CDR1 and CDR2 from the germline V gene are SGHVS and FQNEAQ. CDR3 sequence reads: CASSFTGTRYNEQFF. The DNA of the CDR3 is TGTGCCAGCAGCTTTACCGGGACACGATACAATGAGCAGTTCTTC.

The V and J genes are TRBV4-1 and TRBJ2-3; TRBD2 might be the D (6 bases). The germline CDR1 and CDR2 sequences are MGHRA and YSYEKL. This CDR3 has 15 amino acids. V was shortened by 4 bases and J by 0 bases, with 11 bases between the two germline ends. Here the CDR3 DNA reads TGCGCCAGCAGCCCCCTAGGGACTAGCACAGATACGCAGTATTTT. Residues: CASSPLGTSTDTQYF.

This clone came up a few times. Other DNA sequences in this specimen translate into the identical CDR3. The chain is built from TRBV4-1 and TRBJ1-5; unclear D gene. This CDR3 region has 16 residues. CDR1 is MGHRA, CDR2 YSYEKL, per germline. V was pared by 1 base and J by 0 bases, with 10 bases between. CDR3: CASSQGTVYSNQPQHF. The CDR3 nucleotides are TGCGCCAGCAGCCAAGGTACAGTCTATAGCAATCAGCCCCAGCATTTT.

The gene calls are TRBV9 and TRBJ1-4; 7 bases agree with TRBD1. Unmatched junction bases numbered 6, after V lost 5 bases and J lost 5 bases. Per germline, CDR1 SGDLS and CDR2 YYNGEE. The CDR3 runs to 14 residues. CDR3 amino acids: CASSTGDRNEKLFF. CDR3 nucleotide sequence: TGTGCCAGCAGTACAGGGGACAGAAATGAAAAACTGTTTTTT.

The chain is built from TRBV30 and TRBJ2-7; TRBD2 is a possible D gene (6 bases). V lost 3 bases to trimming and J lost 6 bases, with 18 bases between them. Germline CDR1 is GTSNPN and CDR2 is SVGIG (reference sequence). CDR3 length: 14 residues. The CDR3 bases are TGTGCCTGGAGCGCGGGAATCCTGGGCTCCGAGCAGTACTTC. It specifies CAWSAGILGSEQYF.

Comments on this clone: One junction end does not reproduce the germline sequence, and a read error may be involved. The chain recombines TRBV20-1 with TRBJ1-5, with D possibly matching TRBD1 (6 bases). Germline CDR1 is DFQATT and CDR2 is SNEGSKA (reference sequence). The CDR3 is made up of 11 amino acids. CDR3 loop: CSASQGHLPDF. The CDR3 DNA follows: TGCAGTGCTAGTCAGGGGCACCTCCCGGATTTT.

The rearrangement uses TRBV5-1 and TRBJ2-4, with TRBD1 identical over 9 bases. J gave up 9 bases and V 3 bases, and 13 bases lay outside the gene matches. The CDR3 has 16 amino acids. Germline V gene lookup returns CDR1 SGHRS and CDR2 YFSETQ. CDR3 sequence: CASSSGTGIIWGIQYF. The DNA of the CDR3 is TGCGCCAGCAGCTCCGGGACAGGGATTATTTGGGGCATTCAGTACTTC.

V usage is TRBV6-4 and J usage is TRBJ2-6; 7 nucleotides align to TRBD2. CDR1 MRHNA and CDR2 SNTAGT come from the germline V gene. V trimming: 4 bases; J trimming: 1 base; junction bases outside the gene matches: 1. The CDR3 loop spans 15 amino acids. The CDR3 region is CASSGEGSGANVLTF. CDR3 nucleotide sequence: TGTGCCAGCAGTGGGGAGGGGTCTGGGGCCAACGTCCTGACTTTC.

CDR3 nucleotides: TGTGCCAGCAGTTCTCTCGGGTACGAGCAGTACTTC. This codes for CASSSLGYEQYF. V usage is TRBV27 and J usage is TRBJ2-7; D not certain. CDR1 is MNHEY and CDR2 is SMNVEV in the germline V gene (reference sequence). This CDR3 comprises 12 residues. V was pared by 4 bases and J by 4 bases, with 8 bases between.

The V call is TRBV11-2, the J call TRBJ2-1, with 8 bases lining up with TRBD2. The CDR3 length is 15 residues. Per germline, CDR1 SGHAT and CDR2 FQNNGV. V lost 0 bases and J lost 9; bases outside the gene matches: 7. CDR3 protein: CASSLDTGGRSEQFF. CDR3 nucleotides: TGTGCCAGCAGCTTAGATACGGGAGGGCGAAGTGAGCAGTTCTTC. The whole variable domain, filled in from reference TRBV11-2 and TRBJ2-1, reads EAGVAQSPRYKIIEKRQSVAFWCNPISGHATLYWYQQILGQGPKLLIQFQNNGVVDDSQLPKDRFSAERLKGVDSTLKIQPAKLEDSAVYLCASSLDTGGRSEQFFGPGTRLTVL.

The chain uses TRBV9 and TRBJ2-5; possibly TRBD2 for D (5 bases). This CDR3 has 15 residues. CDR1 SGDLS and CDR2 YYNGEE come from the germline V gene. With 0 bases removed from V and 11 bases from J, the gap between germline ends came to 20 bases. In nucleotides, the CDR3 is TGTGCCAGCAGCGTAGAAGTCGGGCTAGCAGCAGAGCAGTACTTC. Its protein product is CASSVEVGLAAEQYF.

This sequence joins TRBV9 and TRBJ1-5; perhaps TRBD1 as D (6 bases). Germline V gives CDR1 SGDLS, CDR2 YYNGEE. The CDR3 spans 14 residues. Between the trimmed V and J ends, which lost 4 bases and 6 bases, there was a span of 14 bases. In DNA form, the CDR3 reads TGTGCCAGCAGCCTCGGGGGGGGCACTCAGCCCCAGCATTTT. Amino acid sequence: CASSLGGGTQPQHF.

Written as DNA, the CDR3 is TGTGCCTGGAGTGGGGAGAACCGTAATGAAAAACTGTTTTTT. Protein product: CAWSGENRNEKLFF. The chain links TRBV30 to TRBJ1-4, with D unclear. V shed 1 base and J shed 4 bases, with 10 bases lying between them. From germline, CDR1 is GTSNPN and CDR2 SVGIG (reference sequence). This CDR3 has 14 amino acids.

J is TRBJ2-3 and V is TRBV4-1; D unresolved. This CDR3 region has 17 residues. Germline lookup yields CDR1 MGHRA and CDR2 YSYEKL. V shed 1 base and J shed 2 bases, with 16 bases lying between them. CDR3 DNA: TGCGCCAGCAGCCAAGGTTTAACAGTGACCTACACAGATACGCAGTATTTT. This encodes CASSQGLTVTYTDTQYF.

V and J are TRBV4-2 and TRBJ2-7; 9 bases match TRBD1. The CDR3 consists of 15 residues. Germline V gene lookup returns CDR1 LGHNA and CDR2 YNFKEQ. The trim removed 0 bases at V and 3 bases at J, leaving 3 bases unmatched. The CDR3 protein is CASSQEGTGLYEQYF. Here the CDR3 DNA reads TGTGCCAGCAGCCAAGAAGGGACAGGGCTCTACGAGCAGTACTTC.

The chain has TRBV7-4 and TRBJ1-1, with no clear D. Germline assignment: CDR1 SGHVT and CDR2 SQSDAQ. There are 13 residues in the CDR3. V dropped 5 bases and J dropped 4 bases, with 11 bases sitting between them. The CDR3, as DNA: TGTGCCAGCAGCCCCATCCCCCCCACTGAAGCTTTCTTT. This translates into CASSPIPPTEAFF.

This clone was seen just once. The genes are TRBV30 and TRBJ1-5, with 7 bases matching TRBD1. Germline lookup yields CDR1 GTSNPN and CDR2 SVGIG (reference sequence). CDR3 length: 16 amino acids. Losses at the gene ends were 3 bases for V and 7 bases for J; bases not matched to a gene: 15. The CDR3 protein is CAWSPNPLQGYQPQHF. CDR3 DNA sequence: TGTGCCTGGAGCCCTAATCCTTTACAGGGGTACCAGCCCCAGCATTTT.

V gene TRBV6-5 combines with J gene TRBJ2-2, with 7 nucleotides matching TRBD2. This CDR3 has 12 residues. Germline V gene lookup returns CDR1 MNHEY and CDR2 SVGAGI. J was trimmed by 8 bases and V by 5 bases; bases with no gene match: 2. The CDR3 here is CASSRGVGELFF. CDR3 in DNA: TGTGCCAGCAGTCGGGGGGTTGGGGAGCTGTTTTTT.

The CDR3 here is CASSTGTGWEKLFF. The CDR3 DNA reads as TGTGCCAGTTCTACCGGGACAGGCTGGGAAAAACTGTTTTTT. The rearrangement uses TRBV6-4 and TRBJ1-4; 8 bases align to TRBD1. Looked up from germline, CDR1 is MRHNA and CDR2 is SNTAGT. J gave up 8 bases and V 9 bases, and 11 bases lay outside the gene matches. The CDR3 is 14 amino acids.

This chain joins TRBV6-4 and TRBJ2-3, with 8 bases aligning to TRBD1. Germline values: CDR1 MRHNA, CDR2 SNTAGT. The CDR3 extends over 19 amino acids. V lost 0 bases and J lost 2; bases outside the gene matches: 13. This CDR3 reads CASSDSSITGGGHTDTQYF. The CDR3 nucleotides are TGTGCCAGCAGTGACTCGAGTATTACAGGGGGAGGACACACAGATACGCAGTATTTT.

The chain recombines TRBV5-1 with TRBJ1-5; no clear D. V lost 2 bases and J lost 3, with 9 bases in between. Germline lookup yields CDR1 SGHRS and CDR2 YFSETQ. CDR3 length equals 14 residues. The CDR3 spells CASSLMGLNQPQHF. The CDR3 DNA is TGCGCCAGCAGCTTAATGGGCCTCAATCAGCCCCAGCATTTT.

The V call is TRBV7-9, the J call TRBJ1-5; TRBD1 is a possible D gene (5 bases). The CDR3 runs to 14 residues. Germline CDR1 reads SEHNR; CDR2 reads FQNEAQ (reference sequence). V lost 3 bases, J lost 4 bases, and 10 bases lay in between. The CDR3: CASSFWGINQPQHF. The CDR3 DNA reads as TGTGCCAGCAGCTTTTGGGGCATAAATCAGCCCCAGCATTTT.

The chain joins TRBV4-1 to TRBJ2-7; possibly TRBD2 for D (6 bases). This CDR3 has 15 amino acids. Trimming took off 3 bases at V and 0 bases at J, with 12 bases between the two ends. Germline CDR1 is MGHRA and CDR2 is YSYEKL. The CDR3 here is CASSQGTGLSYEQYF. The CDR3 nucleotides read TGCGCCAGCAGCCAGGGGACTGGACTCTCCTACGAGCAGTACTTC.

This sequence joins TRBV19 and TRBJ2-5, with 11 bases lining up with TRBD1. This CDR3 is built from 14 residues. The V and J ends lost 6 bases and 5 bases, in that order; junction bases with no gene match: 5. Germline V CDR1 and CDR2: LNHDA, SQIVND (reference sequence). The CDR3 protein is CASRDRGREETQYF. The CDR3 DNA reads TGTGCCAGTAGGGACAGGGGGCGTGAGGAGACCCAGTACTTC.

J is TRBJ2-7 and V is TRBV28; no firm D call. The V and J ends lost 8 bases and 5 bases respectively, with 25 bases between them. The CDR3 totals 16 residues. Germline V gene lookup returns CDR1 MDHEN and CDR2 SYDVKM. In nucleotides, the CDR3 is TGTGCCAGCGGTCCCTTGAGGTGGAAGGCCGTCCACGAGCAGTACTTC. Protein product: CASGPLRWKAVHEQYF.